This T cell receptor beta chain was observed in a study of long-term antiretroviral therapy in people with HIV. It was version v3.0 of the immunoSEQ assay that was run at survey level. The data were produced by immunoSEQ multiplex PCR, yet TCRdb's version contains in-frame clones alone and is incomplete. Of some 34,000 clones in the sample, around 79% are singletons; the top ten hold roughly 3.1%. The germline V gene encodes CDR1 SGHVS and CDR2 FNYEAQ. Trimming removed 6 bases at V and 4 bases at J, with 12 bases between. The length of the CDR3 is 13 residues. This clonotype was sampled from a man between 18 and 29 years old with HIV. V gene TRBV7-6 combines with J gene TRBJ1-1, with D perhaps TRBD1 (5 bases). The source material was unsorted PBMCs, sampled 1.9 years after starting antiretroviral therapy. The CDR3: CASSPGLRTEAFF. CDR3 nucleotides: TGTGCCAGCAGTCCAGGGTTGCGCACTGAAGCTTTCTTT.